The subject of this entry is one TCR beta chain. What antigen it recognizes has not been identified. No base quality information exists; no much larger clone differs at one position. The CDR3 regions of human TCRbeta chains were subjected to immunosequencing. Turning to the authors' computational methods: Repertoire TCRs were checked for matches against a reference library of SARS-CoV-2-specific TCRs that had been generated using the MIRA antigen-specificity platform. Breadth was defined as the fraction of unique TCRs that were SARS-CoV-2-associated. Depth was defined as the fraction of total T cells that were SARS-CoV-2-associated. Each spike-specific TCR was assigned to its reactive spike region and to a CD4 or CD8 class using the MIRA data. Log10-transformed breadth and depth values were compared by one-way ANOVA with Sidak's multiple comparisons tests. The table comes from immuneACCESS by way of TCRdb, which keeps in-frame sequences with V and J called. Part of the clones is missing from these tables; in studies checked, under half for an unresolved V gene and the rest for unknown reasons. V and J calls and clone size come straight from that table; D and trimming were deduced from the DNA. Here the sample has some 180,000 clones; 92% occur a single time. Together, the top ten hold 1.5% to 2% of the sample.

The time point tag for this specimen amounts to: about 28 days (+/-7) after the second vaccine dose. Because spike-specific TCR depth and breadth did not differ between the two schedules, AZD1222 recipients who got a second dose at roughly 4 weeks were pooled with those who got a second dose at roughly 12 weeks. Samples from vaccinated people were obtained from the UK trials COV001 and COV002, which included a single-blind randomized controlled phase 2/3 trial of AZD1222 (ChAdOx1 nCoV-19) in healthy adults. For TCRbeta chain sequencing, PBMC samples from trial participants were taken at day 0 and at day 28 after the second dose. From its cysteine to its phenylalanine, the CDR3 spans 14 amino acids. Only the CDR3 part of the read is kept: 42 bases, read in frame from the first base. Deletion took 9 bases off V and 0 bases off J, with a span of 14 bases between the germline ends. Reading the germline V gene (reference sequence) gives CDR1 SEHNR and CDR2 FQNEAQ.

These data come from a study of T cell responses to AZD1222 COVID-19 vaccine (dated by TCRdb to the early 2020s). Some background on the complete study: TCR sequencing covered 230 or so trial participants: approximately 200 given two doses of AZD1222 and 26 given two doses of MenACWY control vaccine. Trial participants were enrolled by age into subgroups of 18-55, 56-69 and 70-plus years, and roughly 150, 30 and 60 TCR-sequenced participants, respectively, were included in these subgroups.

Findings and caveats that apply to the study as a whole: CD4 TCRs associated with the vaccine covered the entire spike protein, and the dominant responses were in regions 160-218 and 743-854. Conclusions about previously exposed vaccinees were limited because only six or seven AZD1222 recipients were SARS-CoV-2 seropositive at baseline. In the small 56-69-year group, the increase in depth fell short of significance, most likely because of low power. Spike-specific TCR breadth and depth rose significantly after two AZD1222 doses compared with day 0 and with MenACWY recipients. Reportedly, close to half of the unique spike-specific TCRs recognized epitopes lying outside the regions that are mutated in the B.1.351 and B.1.1.7 variants. Participants were mostly white British and included more females than males, and it was suggested by the authors that clonal diversity may have been underestimated. No day 14 peak-response samples were available, so repertoires were characterized only after the peak T cell response.

In this chain, TRBV7-9 is recombined with TRBJ1-1; the D region possibly corresponds to TRBD1 (5 bases align). The TCR originated in an adult who received the AZD1222 COVID-19 vaccine. Sample: peripheral blood, taken 28 days after the second AZD1222 dose. The CDR3 protein: CASFSGTLNTEAFF. The bases read TGTGCCAGTTTTTCCGGGACTTTGAACACTGAAGCTTTCTTT.